Shown below are 30 T cell receptor beta chains from a single sample sequenced in a study of cytomegalovirus exposure and HLA in healthy donors. The PCR used 60 Vbeta and 13 Jbeta primers. Profiled with immunoSEQ multiplex PCR; TCRdb holds only in-frame clones, not every one. The table records around 40,000 clones, 60% to 70% of them present only once. Sequenced sample: PBMCs. Receptors were obtained from a man aged 40-55 years in good health and CMV-seronegative.

This clone showed up just a few times. The chain uses TRBV5-1 and TRBJ2-7; 8 bases match TRBD2. The V gene end was trimmed by 0 bases and the J gene end by 0 bases; junction bases not matched to a gene: 8. This CDR3 region has 17 residues. Germline V gives CDR1 SGHRS, CDR2 YFSETQ. CDR3 bases: TGCGCCAGCAGCTTGGGTGTTGGGGCGGGGGGCTCCTACGAGCAGTACTTC. This gives the protein CASSLGVGAGGSYEQYF. Using reference TRBV5-1 and TRBJ2-7 for the parts outside the CDR3, the full variable domain is KAGVTQTPRYLIKTRGQQVTLSCSPISGHRSVSWYQQTPGQGLQFLFEYFSETQRNKGNFPGRFSGRQFSNSRSEMNVSTLELGDSALYLCASSLGVGAGGSYEQYFGPGTRLTVT.

The rearrangement uses TRBV6-5 and TRBJ2-2, with 11 bases identical to TRBD2. Per germline, CDR1 MNHEY and CDR2 SVGAGI. J gave up 4 bases and V 0 bases, and 1 base lay outside the gene matches. The CDR3 covers 16 residues. The CDR3 nucleotides are TGTGCCAGCAGTTACTCCCTAGCGGGGGGCACCGGGGAGCTGTTTTTT. Protein product: CASSYSLAGGTGELFF.

V is TRBV5-4 and J is TRBJ2-2; 8 bases agree with TRBD1. V lost 2 bases, J lost 4 bases, and 4 bases stayed unmatched. Germline-derived CDR1 and CDR2 are SGHNT and YYREEE (reference sequence). The CDR3 extends over 15 amino acids. The CDR3 nucleotides read TGTGCCAGCAGCTTTCGACAGGGGAGCACCGGGGAGCTGTTTTTT. Translating gives CASSFRQGSTGELFF.

The chain employs TRBV7-8 and TRBJ2-1; 9 positions agree with TRBD1. Losses at the gene ends were 5 bases for V and 6 bases for J; bases not matched to a gene: 20. The CDR3 length is 19 residues. CDR1 is SGHVS, CDR2 FQNEAQ, per germline. CDR3 DNA: TGTGCCAGCAGCCCCAACCGGGACAGGGTGAAGTCGGGGCGCAATGAGCAGTTCTTC. The encoded protein is CASSPNRDRVKSGRNEQFF.

The chain links TRBV7-6 to TRBJ2-1; perhaps TRBD2 as D (6 bases). The CDR3 has 15 residues. The V and J ends lost 1 base and 6 bases respectively, with 13 bases between them. Per germline, CDR1 SGHVS and CDR2 FNYEAQ. CDR3 nucleotide sequence: TGTGCCAGCAGCTTAGGGGCTAGCGCTGGCAATGAGCAGTTCTTC. As protein: CASSLGASAGNEQFF.

The chain combines TRBV6-1 with TRBJ2-7; D is unclear. V lost 8 bases and J 3 bases, leaving 8 bases between the germline ends. This CDR3 contains 11 residues. CDR1 is MNHNS and CDR2 is SASEGT in the germline V gene. The CDR3 reads CASGQYYEQYF. The DNA of the CDR3 is TGTGCCAGCGGTCAGTACTACGAGCAGTACTTC.

The chain links TRBV7-3 to TRBJ2-5; D ambiguous. V lost 2 bases to trimming and J lost 2 bases, with 6 bases between them. Per germline, CDR1 SGHTA and CDR2 FQGTGA. This CDR3 has 13 residues. The CDR3 spells CASSLGAQETQYF. The CDR3 DNA is TGTGCCAGCAGCTTAGGAGCTCAAGAGACCCAGTACTTC.

The chain couples TRBV5-1 to TRBJ2-7, with TRBD1 as a possible D gene (6 bases). V shed 4 bases and J shed 2 bases, with 13 bases lying between them. This CDR3 region has 14 residues. Germline V gives CDR1 SGHRS, CDR2 YFSETQ. CDR3 residues: CASSPATGTYEQYF. For the CDR3, the DNA is TGCGCCAGCAGCCCAGCGACAGGCACCTACGAGCAGTACTTC.

This clone was seen only a few times. The gene calls are TRBV6-5 and TRBJ1-4, with 11 bases identical to TRBD1. Per germline, CDR1 MNHEY and CDR2 SVGAGI. With 6 bases clipped from V and 3 bases from J, the junction kept 3 bases outside the gene matches. This CDR3 region has 15 residues. In DNA form, the CDR3 reads TGTGCCAGCAGGGACAGGGGGCGGGCTAATGAAAAACTGTTTTTT. Encoded protein: CASRDRGRANEKLFF.

The V gene is TRBV2, the J gene TRBJ2-5; the D gene is possibly TRBD2 (5 bases). V gave up 4 bases and J gave up 2 bases, with 8 bases separating them. Germline V gene lookup returns CDR1 SNHLY and CDR2 FYNNEI. CDR3 size: 13 residues. CDR3 protein: CASSVWTQETQYF. The CDR3 DNA reads as TGTGCCAGCAGTGTATGGACTCAAGAGACCCAGTACTTC.

The chain couples TRBV7-9 to TRBJ2-2; TRBD1 might be the D (5 bases). This CDR3 is built from 14 residues. Germline V CDR1 and CDR2: SEHNR, FQNEAQ (reference sequence). The V end was cut by 2 bases, the J end by 6 bases, with 10 bases between. Here the CDR3 reads CASSLLSGSGELFF. The CDR3 DNA sequence: TGTGCCAGCAGCTTACTTTCAGGGTCCGGGGAGCTGTTTTTT. Looking up the rest from reference TRBV7-9 and TRBJ2-2 gives the full variable domain: DTGVSQNPRHKITKRGQNVTFRCDPISEHNRLYWYRQTLGQGPEFLTYFQNEAQLEKSRLLSDRFSAERPKGSFSTLEIQRTEQGDSAMYLCASSLLSGSGELFFGEGSRLTVL.

This clone was detected once. The chain uses TRBV19 and TRBJ2-5; 8 nucleotides align to TRBD1. The trim removed 4 bases at V and 4 bases at J, leaving 8 bases unmatched. Germline CDR1 is LNHDA and CDR2 is SQIVND (reference sequence). The CDR3 covers 15 residues. The CDR3 sequence is CASSSEGQGRETQYF. CDR3 coding DNA: TGTGCCAGTAGTAGCGAAGGACAGGGACGAGAGACCCAGTACTTC.

The chain has TRBV29-1 and TRBJ1-2; no reliable D call. V lost 2 bases and J lost 4, with 8 bases in between. The CDR3 is 12 amino acids. Germline V gives CDR1 SQVTM, CDR2 ANQGSEA. CDR3: CSVEREAYGYTF. The CDR3 region has the DNA TGCAGCGTTGAACGGGAGGCCTATGGCTACACCTTC. The full variable domain, in which reference TRBV29-1 and TRBJ1-2 provide the parts outside the CDR3, is SAVISQKPSRDICQRGTSLTIQCQVDSQVTMMFWYRQQPGQSLTLIATANQGSEATYESGFVIDKFPISRPNLTFSTLTVSNMSPEDSSIYLCSVEREAYGYTFGSGTRLTVV.

The chain uses TRBV28 and TRBJ1-5, with a possible D match to TRBD1 (6 bases). Trimming removed 6 bases at V and 7 bases at J, with 19 bases between. CDR1 is MDHEN, CDR2 SYDVKM, per germline. The CDR3 has 15 amino acids. The CDR3 nucleotides read TGTGCCAGCAGCGAAATCCGGGGGGCAGGACAGCCCCAGCATTTT. Protein sequence: CASSEIRGAGQPQHF.

This chain links TRBV6-5 with TRBJ1-2, with 7 bases identical to TRBD1. The CDR3 length is 13 residues. Losses at the gene ends were 6 bases for V and 8 bases for J; bases not matched to a gene: 9. Germline assignment: CDR1 MNHEY and CDR2 SVGAGI. The CDR3 region has the DNA TGTGCCAGCAGCGCGCACAGGGGTGGGGGCTACACCTTC. It codes for CASSAHRGGGYTF.

The chain joins TRBV7-2 to TRBJ1-5, with D maybe TRBD1 (6 bases). Germline loops: CDR1 SGHTA, CDR2 FQGNSA. V was trimmed by 5 bases and J by 9 bases, leaving 20 bases between them. CDR3 length: 15 residues. The CDR3 DNA reads TGTGCCAGCAGCCAACCGGAACAGGGAATTCTGCCCCAGCATTTT. Translation: CASSQPEQGILPQHF.

This clone has just a few counts. CDR3 in DNA: TGTGCCAGCAGCTTAGCGCTGACGCGGCAGGGAGGAAATTCACCCCTCCACTTT. As protein: CASSLALTRQGGNSPLHF. The chain recombines TRBV7-8 with TRBJ1-6; a weak D match, TRBD1 (5 bases). The CDR3 has 18 amino acids. Germline-derived CDR1 and CDR2 are SGHVS and FQNEAQ. The germline V and J ends were trimmed by 0 bases and 7 bases, with 19 bases remaining between them.

V is TRBV10-3 and J is TRBJ1-1, with 8 bases that match TRBD1. The germline V gene encodes CDR1 ENHRY and CDR2 SYGVKD. This CDR3 spans 14 amino acids. With 4 bases clipped from V and 4 bases from J, the junction kept 5 bases outside the gene matches. CDR3 protein: CAISGTGKVTEAFF. In nucleotides, the CDR3 is TGTGCCATCAGTGGGACAGGGAAGGTCACTGAAGCTTTCTTT.

The V and J genes are TRBV2 and TRBJ2-7; 7 nucleotides align to TRBD1. The CDR3 is 14 amino acids. Germline lookup yields CDR1 SNHLY and CDR2 FYNNEI. V lost 6 bases to trimming and J lost 6 bases; unmatched junction nucleotides: 11. CDR3 bases: TGTGCCAGCAGACCGGGGACAGCACCCTTCGAGCAGTACTTC. Its protein is CASRPGTAPFEQYF.

The rearrangement links TRBV7-9 to TRBJ2-6; D is uncertain. The V end was cut by 5 bases, the J end by 4 bases, with 9 bases between. Germline CDR1 is SEHNR and CDR2 is FQNEAQ (reference sequence). The CDR3 has 14 amino acids. CDR3 coding DNA: TGTGCCAGCAGCCGTGGGCAGGGGGCCAACGTCCTGACTTTC. Translated: CASSRGQGANVLTF.

This clone occurred a few times. The gene calls are TRBV4-3 and TRBJ2-3, with 8 bases matching TRBD2. The ends lost 0 bases at V and 3 bases at J; junction bases unmatched: 11. This CDR3 is built from 18 residues. Germline CDR1 reads LGHNA; CDR2 reads YSLEER. The CDR3 spells CASSQEGRSGGGTDTQYF. DNA of the CDR3: TGCGCCAGCAGCCAAGAAGGGAGATCCGGCGGGGGGACAGATACGCAGTATTTT.

This chain connects TRBV19 to TRBJ2-2; 8 positions agree with TRBD1. Germline V gives CDR1 LNHDA, CDR2 SQIVND (reference sequence). V gave up 10 bases and J gave up 1 base; unmatched junction bases: 2. The CDR3 totals 13 residues. The CDR3 protein is CAIRGQNTGELFF. In nucleotides, the CDR3 is TGTGCCATCAGGGGGCAGAACACCGGGGAGCTGTTTTTT.

The chain recombines TRBV6-5 with TRBJ2-5; TRBD1 agrees at 7 bases. The end of the DNA is better explained by TRBJ2-7, so the J call may be wrong. CDR1 is MNHEY, CDR2 SVGAGI, per germline. This CDR3 has 15 residues. For the CDR3, the DNA is TGTGCCAGCAGCTTAGGGACAGAAAGGAACTACGAGCAGTACTTC. Translation: CASSLGTERNYEQYF.

The chain carries TRBV10-1 and TRBJ1-2; 10 bases agree with TRBD1. This CDR3 is 13 amino acids long. V was clipped by 10 bases and J by 4 bases; unmatched bases: 6. Looked up from germline, CDR1 is WNHNN and CDR2 is SYGVQD (reference sequence). The CDR3 protein is CATSTGGSYGYTF. The DNA of the CDR3 is TGCGCCACATCGACAGGGGGCAGCTATGGCTACACCTTC.

The chain uses TRBV10-3 and TRBJ1-2; 7 positions agree with TRBD1. The CDR3 covers 15 residues. Looked up from germline, CDR1 is ENHRY and CDR2 is SYGVKD. Unmatched junction bases numbered 7, after V lost 2 bases and J lost 4 bases. DNA of the CDR3: TGTGCCATCAGTGAGGCAGGGGGGATCGGCTATGGCTACACCTTC. Protein: CAISEAGGIGYGYTF.

The V call is TRBV25-1, the J call TRBJ1-1; no definite D call. The CDR3 loop spans 13 amino acids. Germline V lookup: CDR1 MGHDK, CDR2 SYGVNS. The ends were cut back, 0 bases at V and 0 bases at J, with 2 bases in the middle. The CDR3 is CASSEYVNTEAFF. The CDR3 nucleotides are TGTGCCAGCAGTGAATACGTGAACACTGAAGCTTTCTTT.

The sample holds one count of this clone. CDR3 protein: CASSVDRGGGPQHF. The CDR3, as DNA: TGCGCCAGCAGCGTCGACAGGGGGGGCGGCCCCCAGCATTTT. The chain employs TRBV10-1 and TRBJ1-5; 9 bases are shared with TRBD1. The V gene end was trimmed by 6 bases and the J gene end by 10 bases; junction bases not matched to a gene: 10. This CDR3 is built from 14 residues. Per germline, CDR1 WNHNN and CDR2 SYGVQD (reference sequence).

The rearrangement links TRBV6-4 to TRBJ1-1; D is unresolved. The CDR3 extends over 14 amino acids. Trimming left V 4 bases short and J 0 bases short, with 9 bases between. Germline assignment: CDR1 MRHNA and CDR2 SNTAGT. CDR3 DNA sequence: TGTGCCAGCAGTGTGGAGGCCATGAACACTGAAGCTTTCTTT. Residues: CASSVEAMNTEAFF.

The chain recombines TRBV4-1 with TRBJ2-7, with D possibly being TRBD1 (5 bases). Germline V gene sequence: CDR1 MGHRA, CDR2 YSYEKL. CDR3 length: 14 residues. V lost 1 base and J lost 3, with 10 bases in between. The CDR3 protein is CASSQVADSYEQYF. The CDR3 DNA reads as TGCGCCAGCAGCCAAGTTGCAGACAGCTACGAGCAGTACTTC.

This clone was observed a few times. DNA for the CDR3: TGTGCCAGCAGCCAGGAGGACAGGGGCTCCTACGAGCAGTACTTC. Its protein is CASSQEDRGSYEQYF. The rearrangement links TRBV4-2 to TRBJ2-5; 9 bases agree with TRBD1. The J call is uncertain, as TRBJ2-7 better fits the DNA end. CDR1 is LGHNA and CDR2 is YNFKEQ in the germline V gene. This CDR3 spans 15 amino acids.